This T cell receptor beta chain was obtained from a study of blood T cell repertoires in COVID-19. Study as a whole: The origin of the acute and convalescent COVID-19 samples was the United States, Italy and Spain.

Germline-derived CDR1 and CDR2 are GTSNPN and SVGIG (reference sequence). V lost 0 bases to trimming and J lost 4 bases, with 12 bases between them. The CDR3 is 14 residues long. In the authors' workflow: For nucleated cells, counts were estimated from reference gene primer amplification. Sequencing used immunoSEQ multiplex PCR; TCRdb keeps in-frame clones, though not all of them. The V and J calls and the clone size are those of that table, but D and trimming were determined from the DNA. The sample carries around 25,000 clones, about 91% recorded once. Sequencing input: peripheral blood. The sequence derives from a human donor with active COVID-19. The donor label of this sample is uncertain. This rearrangement joins TRBV30 to TRBJ2-5, with D possibly matching TRBD2 (5 bases). In DNA, the CDR3 is TGTGCCTGGAGTGTACTAGGAGGCGGAGAGACCCAGTACTTC. It translates to CAWSVLGGGETQYF. Full variable domain (rest looked up from reference TRBV30 and TRBJ2-5): SQTIHQWPATLVQPVGSPLSLECTVEGTSNPNLYWYRQAAGRGLQLLFYSVGIGQISSEVPQNLSASRPQDRQFILSSKKLLLSDSGFYLCAWSVLGGGETQYFGPGTRLLVL.